What follows describes a single TCR beta chain. The antigen it binds to is not known. There are no base qualities to consult, and no much larger clone falls within one base. The immunoSEQ Assay, a bias-controlled multiplex PCR, was used to amplify TCRbeta CDR3 regions from genomic DNA. The published analysis was carried out like this. The number of nucleated cells in each sample was estimated by amplification of reference gene primers within the assay. To quantify the absolute abundance of each unique TCRbeta CDR3 rearrangement, sequence reads were collapsed and filtered. For each sample, productive Simpson clonality was calculated as the square root of Simpson's diversity index across productive rearrangements. Drawn from immuneACCESS, this table holds only the in-frame rearrangements with V and J called that TCRdb kept. Clones are partly lost; checked studies trace under half to an unresolved V gene and leave the rest unexplained. That table is the source of V, J and clone size, and D and trimming were worked out from the DNA. Across this sample there are tens of thousands of clones, with around 76% seen only once. Of the sample, over 25% is held by the ten largest clones.

The data belong to a study of blood T cell repertoires in COVID-19 (dated by TCRdb to about 2020). In the study overall: Samples covering the acute and convalescent phases of COVID-19 were provided by collaborators in the United States, Italy and Spain. Nearly every sample came with metadata listing a de-identified subject ID, COVID-19 status, age in years and sex. The samples were drawn from the first 160 participants of the ongoing ImmuneRACE study and from 1,254 subjects provided by 6 global collaborators. Where available, HLA class I and class II types were obtained from metadata supplied by the sample provider rather than from assay-based typing. The prospective study material was composed of cDNA or gDNA derived from T cells, B-cell-depleted T cells, or PBMCs. The repertoires were released in a freely available public database meant as a resource for research on the immune response to SARS-CoV-2. Deeply sampled blood TCRbeta repertoires from subjects exposed to, actively infected with, or recovered from COVID-19 were included in the dataset.

The paper's findings and limits, for the study overall: How much clinical and demographic metadata was included differed by source and by participant, and the metadata was provided uncurated.

Looking up the germline V gene yields CDR1 SGHVS and CDR2 FQNEAQ. The CDR3 numbers 17 residues from cysteine through phenylalanine. Only the CDR3 region is kept as DNA, spanning 51 bases read in frame from base 1. V lost 1 base and J lost 3 bases, and the count of bases not matched to a germline gene is 11. Each collaborating institution followed its own protocols to collect whole blood in K2EDTA tubes. For TCRbeta analysis, collaborators shipped samples as frozen whole blood, isolated PBMCs, or DNA extracted from either of those sample types. The clonotype comes from a woman older than 75 with active or convalescent COVID-19. Recombination connected TRBV7-8 to TRBJ1-2, with 7 middle bases fitting TRBD1. The sequenced sample consisted of peripheral blood. Here the CDR3 is given as CASSLGDRTDRDYGYTF. The DNA is as follows: TGTGCCAGCAGCTTAGGAGACCGGACCGACAGGGACTATGGCTACACCTTC.